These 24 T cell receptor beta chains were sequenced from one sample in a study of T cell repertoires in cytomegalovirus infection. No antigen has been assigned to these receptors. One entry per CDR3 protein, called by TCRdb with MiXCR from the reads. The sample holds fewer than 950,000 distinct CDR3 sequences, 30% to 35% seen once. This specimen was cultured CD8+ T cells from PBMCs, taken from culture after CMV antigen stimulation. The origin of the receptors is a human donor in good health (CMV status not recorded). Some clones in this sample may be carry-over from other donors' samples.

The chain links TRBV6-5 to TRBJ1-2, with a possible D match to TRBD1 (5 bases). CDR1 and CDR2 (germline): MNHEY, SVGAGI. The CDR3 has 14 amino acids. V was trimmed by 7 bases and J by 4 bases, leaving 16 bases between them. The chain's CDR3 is CASMPGTAPYGYTF. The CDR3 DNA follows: TGTGCCAGCATGCCCGGGACTGCACCCTATGGCTACACCTTC.

The CDR3 DNA reads as TGTGCCACTTCGGGGGGTTATGAAGCTTTCTTT. This codes for CATSGGYEAFF. J is TRBJ1-1 and V is TRBV6-2 or TRBV6-3; D possibly corresponds to TRBD1 (5 bases). The CDR3 has 11 amino acids. Trimming removed 10 bases from V and 7 bases from J, with 13 bases in between. Germline loops: CDR1 MNHEY, CDR2 SVGEGT.

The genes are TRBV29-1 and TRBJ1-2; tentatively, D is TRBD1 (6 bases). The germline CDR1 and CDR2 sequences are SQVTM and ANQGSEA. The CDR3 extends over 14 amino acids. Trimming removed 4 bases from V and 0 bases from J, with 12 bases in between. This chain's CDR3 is CSVGANRANYGYTF. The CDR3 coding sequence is TGCAGCGTTGGGGCCAACAGGGCTAACTATGGCTACACCTTC.

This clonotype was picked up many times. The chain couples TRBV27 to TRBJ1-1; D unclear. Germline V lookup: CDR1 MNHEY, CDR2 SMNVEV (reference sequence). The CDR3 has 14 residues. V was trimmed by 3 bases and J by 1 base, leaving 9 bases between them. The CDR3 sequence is CASSLVGPNTEAFF. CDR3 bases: TGTGCCAGCAGTTTGGTGGGCCCGAACACTGAAGCTTTCTTT.

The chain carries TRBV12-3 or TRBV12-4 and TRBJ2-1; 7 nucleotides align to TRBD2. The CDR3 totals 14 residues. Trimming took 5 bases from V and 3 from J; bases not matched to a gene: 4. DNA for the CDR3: TGTGCCAGCAGTCGAAGGGACTACTACAATGAGCAGTTCTTC. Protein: CASSRRDYYNEQFF.

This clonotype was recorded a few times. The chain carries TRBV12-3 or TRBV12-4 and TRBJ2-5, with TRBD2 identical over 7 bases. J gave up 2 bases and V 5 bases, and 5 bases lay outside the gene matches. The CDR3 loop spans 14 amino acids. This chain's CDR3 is CASSAMGGQETQYF. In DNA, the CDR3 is TGTGCCAGCAGTGCCATGGGGGGGCAAGAGACCCAGTACTTC.

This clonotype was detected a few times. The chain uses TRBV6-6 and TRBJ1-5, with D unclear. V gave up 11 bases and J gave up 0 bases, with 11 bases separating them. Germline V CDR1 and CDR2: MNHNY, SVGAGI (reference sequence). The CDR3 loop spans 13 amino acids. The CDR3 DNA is TGTGCCCACAGATCGTATAGCAATCAGCCCCAGCATTTT. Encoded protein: CAHRSYSNQPQHF.

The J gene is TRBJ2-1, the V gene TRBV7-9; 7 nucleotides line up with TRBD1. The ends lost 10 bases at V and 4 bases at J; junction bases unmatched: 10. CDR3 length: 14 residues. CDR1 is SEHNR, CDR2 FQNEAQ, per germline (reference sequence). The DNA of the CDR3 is TGTGCCACCAAGGCACGGGGACAGTACAATGAGCAGTTCTTC. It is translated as CATKARGQYNEQFF.

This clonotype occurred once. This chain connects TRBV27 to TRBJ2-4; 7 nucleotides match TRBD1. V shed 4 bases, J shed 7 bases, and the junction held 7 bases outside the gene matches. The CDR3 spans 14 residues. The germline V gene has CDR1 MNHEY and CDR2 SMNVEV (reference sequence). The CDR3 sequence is CASSYTGVGNIQYF. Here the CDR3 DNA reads TGTGCCAGCAGTTATACAGGGGTGGGGAACATTCAGTACTTC.

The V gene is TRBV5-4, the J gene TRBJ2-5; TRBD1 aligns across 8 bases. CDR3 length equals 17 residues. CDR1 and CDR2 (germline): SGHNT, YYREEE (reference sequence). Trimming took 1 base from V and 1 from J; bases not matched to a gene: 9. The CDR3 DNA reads TGTGCCAGCAGCTTGACGACAGGGGTGATTATCCAAGAGACCCAGTACTTC. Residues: CASSLTTGVIIQETQYF.

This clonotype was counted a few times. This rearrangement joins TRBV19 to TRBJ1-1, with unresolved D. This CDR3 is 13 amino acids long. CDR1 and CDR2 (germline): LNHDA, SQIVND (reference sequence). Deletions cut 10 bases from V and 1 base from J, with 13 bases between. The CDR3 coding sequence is TGTGCCACATCAGGATGGGAGAACACTGAAGCTTTCTTT. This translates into CATSGWENTEAFF.

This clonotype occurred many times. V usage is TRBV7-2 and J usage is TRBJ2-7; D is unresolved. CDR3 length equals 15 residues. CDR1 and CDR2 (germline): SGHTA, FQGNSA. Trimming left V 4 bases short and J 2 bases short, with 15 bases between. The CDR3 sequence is CASSSQTRTPYEQYV. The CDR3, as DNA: TGTGCCAGCAGCTCACAAACACGAACCCCCTACGAGCAGTACGTC.

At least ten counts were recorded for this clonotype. The CDR3 spells CASRHPSQVYNEQFF. The DNA for the CDR3 is TGTGCCAGCAGGCATCCCTCCCAGGTTTACAATGAGCAGTTCTTC. The rearrangement links TRBV7-8 to TRBJ2-1; no clear D. CDR3 length: 15 residues. Trimming shortened V by 6 bases and J by 4 bases, and 16 bases separated the two germline ends. Germline CDR1 and CDR2: SGHVS and FQNEAQ.

In DNA, the CDR3 is TGCAGTGCTAGACCCGGGGAGCGCTATGGCTACACCTTC. This gives the protein CSARPGERYGYTF. The chain links TRBV20-1 to TRBJ1-2; D call uncertain. The CDR3 extends over 13 amino acids. Germline CDR1 is DFQATT and CDR2 is SNEGSKA (reference sequence). The V end lost 2 bases, the J end lost 4 bases, and 11 bases lay between the germline ends.

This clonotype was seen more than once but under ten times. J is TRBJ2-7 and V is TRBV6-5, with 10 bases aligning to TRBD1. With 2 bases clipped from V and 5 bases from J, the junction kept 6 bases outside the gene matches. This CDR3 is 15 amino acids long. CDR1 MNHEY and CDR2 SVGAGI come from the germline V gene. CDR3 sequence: CASSYLGQGEDEQYF. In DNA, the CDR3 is TGTGCCAGCAGTTACCTCGGACAGGGGGAAGACGAGCAGTACTTC.

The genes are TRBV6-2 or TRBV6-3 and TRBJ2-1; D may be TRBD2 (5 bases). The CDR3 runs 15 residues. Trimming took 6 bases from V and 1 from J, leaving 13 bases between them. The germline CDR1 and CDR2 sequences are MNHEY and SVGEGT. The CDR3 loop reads CASRRRGGSYNEQFF. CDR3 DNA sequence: TGTGCCAGCAGACGACGGGGTGGATCCTACAATGAGCAGTTCTTC.

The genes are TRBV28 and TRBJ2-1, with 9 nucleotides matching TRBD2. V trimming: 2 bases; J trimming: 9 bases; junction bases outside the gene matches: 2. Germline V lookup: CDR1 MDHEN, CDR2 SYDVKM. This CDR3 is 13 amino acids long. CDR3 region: CASSLGTSSEQFF. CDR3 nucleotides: TGTGCCAGCAGTTTAGGGACTAGCAGTGAGCAGTTCTTC.

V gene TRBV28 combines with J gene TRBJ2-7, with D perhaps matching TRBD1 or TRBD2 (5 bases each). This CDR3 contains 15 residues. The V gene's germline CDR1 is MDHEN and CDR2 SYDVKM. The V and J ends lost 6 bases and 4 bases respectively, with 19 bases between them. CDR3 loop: CASSPSEGRLYEQYV. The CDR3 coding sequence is TGTGCCAGCAGCCCGAGTGAGGGGCGGCTATACGAGCAGTACGTC.

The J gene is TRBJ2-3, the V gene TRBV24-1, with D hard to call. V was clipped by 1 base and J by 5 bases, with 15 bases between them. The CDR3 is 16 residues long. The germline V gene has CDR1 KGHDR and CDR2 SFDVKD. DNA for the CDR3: TGTGCCACCAGTGATTTTTACTCCTCATACGGAGATACGCAGTATTTT. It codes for CATSDFYSSYGDTQYF.

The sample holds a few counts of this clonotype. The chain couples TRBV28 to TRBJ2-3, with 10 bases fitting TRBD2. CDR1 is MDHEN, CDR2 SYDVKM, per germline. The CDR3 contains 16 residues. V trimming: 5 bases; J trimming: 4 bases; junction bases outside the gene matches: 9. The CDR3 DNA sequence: TGTGCCAGCAGTCAGGGACTAGCGAGTGAGGCAGATACGCAGTATTTT. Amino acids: CASSQGLASEADTQYF.

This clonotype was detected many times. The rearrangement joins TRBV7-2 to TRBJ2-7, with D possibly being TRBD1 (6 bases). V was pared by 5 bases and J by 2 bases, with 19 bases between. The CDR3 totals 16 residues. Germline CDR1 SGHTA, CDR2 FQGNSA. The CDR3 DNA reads TGTGCCAGCAGCGACGAGGGGGACCGCTTCCCCTACGAGCAGTACTTC. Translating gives CASSDEGDRFPYEQYF.

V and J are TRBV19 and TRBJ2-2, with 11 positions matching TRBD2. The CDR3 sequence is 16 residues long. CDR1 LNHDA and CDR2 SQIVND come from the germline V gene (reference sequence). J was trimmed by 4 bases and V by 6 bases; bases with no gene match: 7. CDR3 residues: CASREIAGGSTGELFF. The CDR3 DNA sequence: TGTGCCAGTAGAGAGATAGCGGGGGGGAGCACCGGGGAGCTGTTTTTT.

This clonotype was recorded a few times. CDR3 region: CASSSTGQLNEQFF. The CDR3 DNA follows: TGTGCCAGCAGCTCGACAGGGCAACTCAATGAGCAGTTCTTC. The chain recombines TRBV7-2 with TRBJ2-1; 7 bases are a match to TRBD1. CDR3 length equals 14 residues. V shed 4 bases and J 6 bases; nucleotides not matched to a gene: 6. Looked up from germline, CDR1 is SGHTA and CDR2 is FQGNSA.

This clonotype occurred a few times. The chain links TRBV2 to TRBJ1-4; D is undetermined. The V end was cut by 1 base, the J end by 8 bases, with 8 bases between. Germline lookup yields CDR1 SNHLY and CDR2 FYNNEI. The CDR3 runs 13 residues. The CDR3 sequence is CASSEDREEKLFF. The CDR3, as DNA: TGTGCCAGCAGTGAAGATAGGGAGGAAAAACTGTTTTTT.